These 20 T cell receptor beta chains originate from one sample sequenced in a study of cytomegalovirus exposure and HLA in healthy donors. 60 Vbeta and 13 Jbeta primers were used in PCR. Clones were sequenced by immunoSEQ multiplex PCR, and TCRdb holds only the in-frame ones, with some missing. Of about 110,000 clones in the sample, about 70% are singletons; the top ten hold around 6.4%. Source material: PBMCs. The receptors stem from a woman aged 45-65 years in good health and CMV-seropositive.

V usage is TRBV25-1 and J usage is TRBJ1-1; possible D gene TRBD1, 5 bases. The length of the CDR3 is 16 residues. The V gene's germline CDR1 is MGHDK and CDR2 SYGVNS. The V end lost 8 bases, the J end lost 3 bases, and 22 bases lay between the germline ends. CDR3 amino acids: CASHWPRGTWDTEAFF. CDR3 nucleotides: TGTGCCAGCCACTGGCCAAGGGGCACCTGGGACACTGAAGCTTTCTTT.

The chain joins TRBV6-5 to TRBJ2-2, with D possibly TRBD1 on 5 matching bases. V was clipped by 6 bases and J by 1 base, with 12 bases between them. CDR3 size: 15 residues. Germline V gene data show CDR1 as MNHEY and CDR2 as SVGAGI. The CDR3 bases are TGTGCCAGCAGACTGGGGCGTTGGAACACCGGGGAGCTGTTTTTT. Its translation: CASRLGRWNTGELFF.

This clone was detected only a few times. The rearrangement uses TRBV29-1 and TRBJ1-4; D remains unclear. The CDR3 has 12 residues. The germline gives CDR1 SQVTM, CDR2 ANQGSEA. Between the trimmed V and J ends, which lost 2 bases and 8 bases, there was a span of 9 bases. This CDR3 is CSVESGNEKLFF. CDR3 sequence (DNA): TGCAGCGTTGAATCGGGGAACGAAAAACTGTTTTTT.

This chain uses TRBV13 with TRBJ1-4, with D possibly being TRBD1 (6 bases). Trimming took off 2 bases at V and 1 base at J, with 20 bases between the two ends. Germline loops: CDR1 PRHDT, CDR2 FYEKMQ (reference sequence). The CDR3 length is 19 residues. CDR3 loop: CASSLLELAGEKTNEKLFF. The CDR3 coding sequence is TGTGCCAGCAGCTTACTAGAACTCGCAGGGGAAAAAACTAATGAAAAACTGTTTTTT.

This chain uses TRBV2 with TRBJ2-7; D is unclear. The CDR3 spans 10 residues. Trimming stripped 5 bases from V and 3 bases from J, with 2 bases between. Germline CDR1 and CDR2: SNHLY and FYNNEI. As DNA, the CDR3 is TGTGCCAGCAGTCTCTACGAGCAGTACTTC. Encoded protein: CASSLYEQYF.

This clone has more than one count but fewer than ten. This sequence joins TRBV5-5 and TRBJ2-5; TRBD2 matches 9 bases. This CDR3 has 15 amino acids. Germline CDR1 is SGHKS and CDR2 is YYEKEE (reference sequence). The V segment lost 0 bases and the J segment 5 bases; nucleotides outside the gene matches: 5. CDR3 nucleotide sequence: TGTGCCAGCAGCTTGGAGGGACTAGCAGCGGAGACCCAGTACTTC. It encodes CASSLEGLAAETQYF.

The J gene is TRBJ2-1, the V gene TRBV7-8; 9 nucleotides line up with TRBD2. J gave up 3 bases and V 2 bases, and 5 bases lay outside the gene matches. From germline, CDR1 is SGHVS and CDR2 FQNEAQ. The length of the CDR3 is 16 residues. CDR3 protein: CASSLRGGAVYNEQFF. The CDR3 DNA reads as TGTGCCAGCAGCTTACGCGGGGGGGCCGTCTACAATGAGCAGTTCTTC.

This chain links TRBV7-2 with TRBJ1-3; D is unresolved. The CDR3 totals 15 residues. CDR1 and CDR2 (germline): SGHTA, FQGNSA. Trimming removed 4 bases from V and 0 bases from J, with 10 bases in between. For the CDR3, the DNA is TGTGCCAGCAGCTCCGGGTTTACCTCTGGAAACACCATATATTTT. Protein: CASSSGFTSGNTIYF. Looking up the rest from reference TRBV7-2 and TRBJ1-3 gives the full variable domain: GAGVSQSPSNKVTEKGKDVELRCDPISGHTALYWYRQSLGQGLEFLIYFQGNSAPDKSGLPSDRFSAERTGGSVSTLTIQRTQQEDSAVYLCASSSGFTSGNTIYFGEGSWLTVV.

The chain links TRBV5-1 to TRBJ1-1; 8 bases match TRBD1. The CDR3 extends over 15 amino acids. J gave up 11 bases and V 0 bases, and 12 bases lay outside the gene matches. Germline CDR1 is SGHRS and CDR2 is YFSETQ. The CDR3 spells CASSLEGRTGRVAFF. CDR3 coding DNA: TGCGCCAGCAGCTTGGAGGGGCGGACAGGGCGAGTGGCTTTCTTT.

The V call is TRBV7-9, the J call TRBJ2-1; tentative D call: TRBD2 (7 bases). Germline CDR1 reads SEHNR; CDR2 reads FQNEAQ (reference sequence). CDR3 length: 15 amino acids. V shed 1 base and J shed 9 bases, with 16 bases lying between them. The CDR3 is CASSLEGGPGFEQFF. CDR3 in DNA: TGTGCCAGCAGCTTAGAGGGGGGGCCTGGTTTTGAGCAGTTCTTC.

The CDR3 DNA follows: TGTGCCTGGAGTGTCGAGTCTGCAGGGGAGGGTGAAGCTTTCTTT. Residues: CAWSVESAGEGEAFF. The chain links TRBV30 to TRBJ1-1; tentative D call: TRBD1 (6 bases). The CDR3 length is 15 residues. In germline, CDR1 is GTSNPN, CDR2 SVGIG (reference sequence). Trimming shortened V by 0 bases and J by 7 bases, and 18 bases separated the two germline ends.

The chain uses TRBV30 and TRBJ1-4, with D unresolved. The germline V gene encodes CDR1 GTSNPN and CDR2 SVGIG (reference sequence). This CDR3 has 15 amino acids. V lost 2 bases and J 11 bases, leaving 21 bases between the germline ends. The CDR3 reads CAWSPPGELHGKLFF. Here the CDR3 DNA reads TGTGCCTGGAGTCCCCCGGGAGAGCTCCATGGGAAACTGTTTTTT.

The rearrangement joins TRBV7-8 to TRBJ1-2; TRBD1 is a possible D gene (6 bases). Germline V lookup: CDR1 SGHVS, CDR2 FQNEAQ. CDR3 length: 14 residues. V was shortened by 1 base and J by 1 base, with 7 bases between the two germline ends. CDR3 nucleotides: TGTGCCAGCAGCTTAGTAGGGGGTAACTATGGCTACACCTTC. Its translation is CASSLVGGNYGYTF.

J is TRBJ1-1 and V is TRBV27, with 7 bases that match TRBD1. Trimming took 3 bases from V and 5 from J; bases not matched to a gene: 6. CDR3 size: 14 residues. CDR1 is MNHEY, CDR2 SMNVEV, per germline (reference sequence). In DNA, the CDR3 is TGTGCCAGCAGTTTGGGACAGTTACGGACTGAAGCTTTCTTT. It specifies CASSLGQLRTEAFF.

This clone was seen only a few times. The gene calls are TRBV7-9 and TRBJ1-2, with D possibly being TRBD1 (6 bases). V lost 3 bases to trimming and J lost 2 bases, with 13 bases between them. CDR3 size: 15 residues. CDR1 and CDR2 from the germline V gene are SEHNR and FQNEAQ (reference sequence). CDR3 nucleotide sequence: TGTGCCAGCAGCTTTTCCCAGGGGTTCAACTATGGCTACACCTTC. This sequence encodes CASSFSQGFNYGYTF.

In this sample, this clone turned up many times. J is TRBJ1-2 and V is TRBV4-3, with 7 bases lining up with TRBD1. The V and J ends lost 0 bases and 0 bases, in that order; junction bases with no gene match: 4. The germline V gene encodes CDR1 LGHNA and CDR2 YSLEER. The CDR3 spans 16 residues. DNA of the CDR3: TGCGCCAGCAGCCAAGACCTCGGGACAGCTAACTATGGCTACACCTTC. Translated: CASSQDLGTANYGYTF.

There are a few counts of this clone. The chain carries TRBV29-1 and TRBJ1-3; D remains unclear. Deletions cut 4 bases from V and 2 bases from J, with 12 bases between. This CDR3 region has 14 residues. The V gene's germline CDR1 is SQVTM and CDR2 ANQGSEA. For the CDR3, the DNA is TGCAGCGTTGGGCTGGGAGCGGCTGGAAACACCATATATTTT. Protein product: CSVGLGAAGNTIYF. Drawing the rest from reference TRBV29-1 and TRBJ1-3, the complete variable domain is SAVISQKPSRDICQRGTSLTIQCQVDSQVTMMFWYRQQPGQSLTLIATANQGSEATYESGFVIDKFPISRPNLTFSTLTVSNMSPEDSSIYLCSVGLGAAGNTIYFGEGSWLTVV.

This chain uses TRBV7-2 with TRBJ2-7, with D possibly matching TRBD1 (6 bases). This CDR3 is built from 13 residues. Germline CDR1 and CDR2: SGHTA and FQGNSA. Trimming left V 6 bases short and J 6 bases short, with 15 bases between. In DNA, the CDR3 is TGTGCCAGCAGGTTTCAACAGGGCTCCGAGCAGTACTTC. Protein product: CASRFQQGSEQYF.

This clone showed up just once. The rearrangement uses TRBV29-1 and TRBJ2-7, with D possibly matching TRBD1 (6 bases). Trimming removed 6 bases from V and 9 bases from J, with 18 bases in between. The germline V gene encodes CDR1 SQVTM and CDR2 ANQGSEA. CDR3 length equals 12 residues. The CDR3 DNA reads TGCAGCGTGAATACAGGGACCGACGCGCAGTACTTC. Translation: CSVNTGTDAQYF.

The count of this clone is one. The chain is built from TRBV7-3 and TRBJ1-1, with D possibly being TRBD1 (5 bases). V lost 1 base and J lost 1, with 16 bases in between. This CDR3 region has 17 residues. From germline, CDR1 is SGHTA and CDR2 FQGTGA. CDR3 region: CASSLIAREGKNTEAFF. CDR3 sequence (DNA): TGTGCCAGCAGCTTAATCGCCAGGGAGGGTAAGAACACTGAAGCTTTCTTT.